This record looks at one TCR beta chain sequence and its context. No antigen is known for it. The data are from a study of T-cell memory formation after mild COVID-19. Study as a whole: Clusters were largely donor specific. General study findings and limits: CD4+ contracting clones were mainly CM and EM; CD8+ ones, EMRA. Day 15 to 85 contracting clones showed balanced CD4/CD8; later expanders leaned CD4+.

TCRdb independently ran MiXCR on the 5' RACE reads; one entry per CDR3 protein. The table has fewer than 250,000 distinct CDR3 sequences, 15% seen once. The germline CDR1 and CDR2 sequences are SGHRS and YFSETQ. The CDR3 sequence is 16 residues long. After removal of 0 bases from V and 6 bases from J, the junction contained 5 bases not matched to a gene. Sequenced material: PBMCs or a T cell subset sorted from them (not recorded which). The V gene is TRBV5-1, the J gene TRBJ2-1, with 11 bases identical to TRBD2. This sequence originates from an adult woman who had mild COVID-19 (a few samples of this study predate the infection). Cell type and time point are not known. The CDR3: CASSLVLAGGTNEQFF. The CDR3 DNA reads as TGCGCCAGCAGCTTGGTTCTAGCGGGGGGTACCAATGAGCAGTTCTTC. Supplemented by reference TRBV5-1 and TRBJ2-1, the full variable domain reads KAGVTQTPRYLIKTRGQQVTLSCSPISGHRSVSWYQQTPGQGLQFLFEYFSETQRNKGNFPGRFSGRQFSNSRSEMNVSTLELGDSALYLCASSLVLAGGTNEQFFGPGTRLTVL.